This T cell receptor (beta chain) was sequenced for a study of T cell responses to AZD1222 COVID-19 vaccine. Study overall: Second-dose intervals near 4 or 12 weeks were combined. Study observations and caveats: Mostly white British, mostly female donors; authors suggested clonal diversity may be underestimated. Vaccine-related CD4 TCRs covered spike, predominating at 160-218 and 743-854.

The repertoire was sequenced with immunoSEQ multiplex PCR; TCRdb's copy has only in-frame clones and lacks some. The table includes 120,000 or so clones, around 88% detected once. A remark on this clone: Its antigen is currently unknown.

Germline V gene lookup returns CDR1 SGHTA and CDR2 FQGNSA. The trim removed 4 bases at V and 7 bases at J, leaving 9 bases unmatched. This CDR3 is built from 16 residues. This TCR was recovered from an adult in good health. This sample comprised peripheral blood, obtained on day 0 of AZD1222 vaccination. V usage is TRBV7-2 and J usage is TRBJ2-7; 14 bases are shared with TRBD2. Written as DNA, the CDR3 is TGTGCCAGCAGCTACTCCGGGACTAGCGGGGGTCGGGAGCAGTACTTC. This gives the protein CASSYSGTSGGREQYF.